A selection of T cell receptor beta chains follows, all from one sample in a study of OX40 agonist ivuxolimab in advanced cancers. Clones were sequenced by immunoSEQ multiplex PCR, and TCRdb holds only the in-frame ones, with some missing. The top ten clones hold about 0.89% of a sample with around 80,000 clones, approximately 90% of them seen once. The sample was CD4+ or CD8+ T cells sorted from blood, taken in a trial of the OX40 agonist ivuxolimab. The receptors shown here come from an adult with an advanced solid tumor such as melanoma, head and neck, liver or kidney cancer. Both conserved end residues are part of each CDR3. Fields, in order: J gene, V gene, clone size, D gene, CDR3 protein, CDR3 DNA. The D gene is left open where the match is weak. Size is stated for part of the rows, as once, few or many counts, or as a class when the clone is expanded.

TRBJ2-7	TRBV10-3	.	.	CAIRSDLGAYEQYF	TGTGCCATCAGGTCCGACCTGGGGGCCTACGAGCAGTACTTC
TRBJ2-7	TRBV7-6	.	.	CASSLVPSQSYEQYF	TGTGCCAGCAGCTTAGTACCGTCTCAATCCTACGAGCAGTACTTC
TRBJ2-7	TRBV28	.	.	CASNSDRSYEQYF	TGTGCCAGCAACTCCGACAGATCCTACGAGCAGTACTTC
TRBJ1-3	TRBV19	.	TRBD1	CASSQGGGQALFSGNTIYF	TGTGCCAGTAGCCAGGGGGGGGGACAGGCCCTTTTCTCTGGAAACACCATATATTTT
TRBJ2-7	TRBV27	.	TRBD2	CASSLNGGAPTYEQYF	TGTGCCAGCAGTTTAAACGGGGGGGCCCCCACCTACGAGCAGTACTTC
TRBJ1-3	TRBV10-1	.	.	CASSESNQVSVNTIYF	TGCGCCAGCAGTGAGTCCAACCAGGTTAGCGTGAACACCATATATTTT
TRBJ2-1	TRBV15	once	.	CATSRSRHLYNEQFF	TGTGCCACCAGCAGAAGCCGACACCTCTACAATGAGCAGTTCTTC
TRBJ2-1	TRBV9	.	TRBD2	CASSVAQREDNEQFF	TGTGCCAGCAGCGTCGCCCAGCGGGAGGATAATGAGCAGTTCTTC
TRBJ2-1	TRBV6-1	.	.	CASSPTFNEQFF	TGTGCCAGCAGTCCGACGTTCAATGAGCAGTTCTTC
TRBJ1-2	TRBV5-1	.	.	CASSLTRQPYGYTF	TGTGCCAGCAGCTTGACTCGACAGCCTTATGGCTACACCTTC
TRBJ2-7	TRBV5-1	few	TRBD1	CASSLVDRVSEQYF	TGCGCCAGCAGCTTGGTAGACAGGGTAAGCGAGCAGTACTTC
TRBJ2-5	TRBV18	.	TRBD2	CASSPSGGPKETQYF	TGTGCCAGCTCACCCAGCGGGGGGCCGAAGGAGACCCAGTACTTC
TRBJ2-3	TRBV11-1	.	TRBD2	CASSRAGVKDTQYF	TGTGCCAGCAGCCGCGCGGGAGTGAAAGATACGCAGTATTTT
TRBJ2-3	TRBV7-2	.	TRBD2	CASSFPGLAGITDTQYF	TGTGCCAGCAGCTTTCCAGGACTAGCGGGGATCACAGATACGCAGTATTTT
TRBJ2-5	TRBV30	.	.	CAWSQGKLTATQYF	TGTGCCTGGAGTCAAGGGAAGCTGACGGCGACCCAGTACTTC
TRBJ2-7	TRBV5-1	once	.	CASSLNTGRPYEQYF	TGCGCCAGCAGCTTAAACACGGGACGCCCCTACGAGCAGTACTTC
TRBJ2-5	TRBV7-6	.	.	CASSLQETQYF	TGTGCCAGCAGCTTACAAGAGACCCAGTACTTC
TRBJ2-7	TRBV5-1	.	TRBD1	CASSYRTGFKTYEQYF	TGCGCCAGCAGCTACAGGACAGGGTTCAAGACCTACGAGCAGTACTTC
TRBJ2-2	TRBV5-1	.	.	CASTSRGVKTGELFF	TGCGCCAGCACGTCTAGGGGGGTCAAGACCGGGGAGCTGTTTTTT
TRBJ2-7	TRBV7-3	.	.	CASSLGRGAYEQYF	TGTGCCAGCAGCTTAGGTCGGGGAGCCTACGAGCAGTACTTC
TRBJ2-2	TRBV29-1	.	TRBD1	CSATTGNANTGELFF	TGCAGCGCTACGACAGGGAACGCGAACACCGGGGAGCTGTTTTTT
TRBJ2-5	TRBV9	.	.	CASSVGAFGELETQYF	TGTGCCAGCAGCGTAGGTGCGTTCGGGGAGCTAGAGACCCAGTACTTC
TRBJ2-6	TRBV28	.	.	CASSLMTAGANVLTF	TGTGCCAGCAGTTTAATGACGGCTGGGGCCAACGTCCTGACTTTC
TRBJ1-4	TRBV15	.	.	CATSRDKVMIEKLFF	TGTGCCACCAGCAGAGACAAAGTTATGATTGAAAAACTGTTTTTT
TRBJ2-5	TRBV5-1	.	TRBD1	CASSETGGNVETQYF	TGCGCCAGCAGCGAAACAGGGGGCAATGTGGAGACCCAGTACTTC
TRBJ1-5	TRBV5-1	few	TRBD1	CASSPTGGVSNQPQHF	TGCGCCAGCAGCCCGACAGGGGGCGTGAGCAATCAGCCCCAGCATTTT
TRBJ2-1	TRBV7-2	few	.	CASSLGGGYVYNEQFF	TGTGCCAGCAGCTTAGGTGGGGGGTATGTCTACAATGAGCAGTTCTTC
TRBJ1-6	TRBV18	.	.	CASSPQGESYNSPLHF	TGTGCCAGCTCACCACAAGGGGAATCCTATAATTCACCCCTCCACTTT
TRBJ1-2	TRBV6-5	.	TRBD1	CASSYSMLGQNYGYTF	TGTGCCAGCAGTTACTCGATGCTGGGACAGAACTATGGCTACACCTTC
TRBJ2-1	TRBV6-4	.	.	CASSDRIGEQFF	TGTGCCAGCAGTGACCGAATCGGTGAGCAGTTCTTC
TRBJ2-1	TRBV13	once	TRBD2	CASSPPGLAVGEQFF	TGTGCCAGCAGCCCCCCGGGACTAGCGGTCGGTGAGCAGTTCTTC
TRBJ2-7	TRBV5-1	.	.	CASRIGYEQYF	TGCGCCAGCAGAATCGGATACGAGCAGTACTTC
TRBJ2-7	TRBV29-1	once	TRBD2	CSVNLAGAAPYEQYF	TGCAGCGTCAACCTAGCGGGAGCGGCCCCCTACGAGCAGTACTTC
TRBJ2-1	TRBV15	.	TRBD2	CATSITSAYNEQFF	TGTGCCACCAGCATCACTAGCGCCTACAATGAGCAGTTCTTC
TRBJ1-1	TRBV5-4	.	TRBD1	CASSITGQPGGTEAFF	TGTGCCAGCAGCATCACGGGACAGCCGGGAGGTACTGAAGCTTTCTTT
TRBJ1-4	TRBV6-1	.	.	CASSGRGDSNEKLFF	TGTGCCAGCAGTGGGAGGGGAGACAGTAATGAAAAACTGTTTTTT
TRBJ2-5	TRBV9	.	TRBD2	CASSVGWGRALGETQYF	TGTGCCAGCAGCGTAGGCTGGGGGAGGGCCCTAGGTGAGACCCAGTACTTC
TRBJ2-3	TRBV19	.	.	CASTHADTQYF	TGTGCCAGTACGCACGCAGATACGCAGTATTTT
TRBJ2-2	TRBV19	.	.	CASSSGRDRTGELFF	TGTGCCAGTAGTTCCGGACGTGATAGGACCGGGGAGCTGTTTTTT
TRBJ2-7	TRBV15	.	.	CATSRDWGRGGEQYF	TGTGCCACCAGCAGAGATTGGGGCAGGGGAGGTGAGCAGTACTTC
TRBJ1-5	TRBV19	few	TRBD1	CASSRTGDDNQPQHF	TGTGCCAGTAGTCGGACAGGGGATGACAATCAGCCCCAGCATTTT
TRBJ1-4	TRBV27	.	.	CASSLEGTNEKLFF	TGTGCCAGCAGTTTAGAGGGAACTAATGAAAAACTGTTTTTT
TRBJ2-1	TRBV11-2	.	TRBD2	CASATDWGGNTYNEQFF	TGTGCCAGCGCAACGGATTGGGGGGGTAACACCTACAATGAGCAGTTCTTC
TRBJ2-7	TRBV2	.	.	CASSGYEQYF	TGTGCCAGCAGTGGATACGAGCAGTACTTC
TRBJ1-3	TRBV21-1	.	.	CASSICRVSGNTIYF	TGTGCCAGCAGCATCTGCAGGGTTTCTGGAAACACCATATATTTT
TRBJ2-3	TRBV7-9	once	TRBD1	CASSLVQGARDTQYF	TGTGCCAGCAGCTTAGTACAGGGGGCACGAGATACGCAGTATTTT
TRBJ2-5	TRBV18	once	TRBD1	CASSPGQVQETQYF	TGTGCCAGCTCACCGGGACAGGTACAAGAGACCCAGTACTTC
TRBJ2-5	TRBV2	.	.	CASTLAAEETQYF	TGTGCCAGCACTTTAGCGGCGGAAGAGACCCAGTACTTC
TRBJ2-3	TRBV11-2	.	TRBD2	CASSERGAGVDTQYF	TGTGCCAGCAGCGAGCGGGGGGCGGGTGTTGATACGCAGTATTTT
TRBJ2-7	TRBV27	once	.	CASSLLGRSYEQYF	TGTGCCAGCAGTTTACTGGGCAGATCCTACGAGCAGTACTTC
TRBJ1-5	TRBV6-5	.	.	CASSYSRAEPQHF	TGTGCCAGCAGTTACTCGAGGGCGGAGCCCCAGCATTTT
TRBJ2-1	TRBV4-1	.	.	CASSQDGLPGGNEQFF	TGCGCCAGCAGCCAAGATGGCCTGCCCGGGGGCAATGAGCAGTTCTTC
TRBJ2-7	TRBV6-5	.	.	CASSELRIYEQYF	TGTGCCAGCAGTGAATTGAGAATCTACGAGCAGTACTTC
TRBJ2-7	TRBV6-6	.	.	CASSYKASELYEQYF	TGTGCCAGCAGTTACAAGGCTAGCGAGCTCTACGAGCAGTACTTC
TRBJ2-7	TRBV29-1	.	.	CSVKRGTGPYEQYF	TGCAGCGTTAAACGGGGGACTGGCCCCTACGAGCAGTACTTC